A selection of T cell receptor beta chains follows, all from one sample in a study of cytomegalovirus exposure and HLA in healthy donors. TCRdb keeps only in-frame clones here, not all; method: immunoSEQ multiplex PCR. The profile covers fewer than 90,000 clones, with about 74% appearing a single time and 3% to 4.5% taken by the ten largest. What was sequenced was PBMCs. The receptors here all came from a man younger than 40 in good health and CMV-seronegative. Both conserved end residues are trimmed from each CDR3. Each record gives: V gene, J gene, CDR3 protein.

TRBV6-7	TRBJ1-5	ASRTGTGGNQPQH
TRBV5-4	TRBJ1-2	ASSQGQTHFNYGYT
TRBV5-5	TRBJ1-2	ASSFQGDYGYT
TRBV27	TRBJ1-6	ASSSGGYSPLH
TRBV15	TRBJ2-1	ATSRDRGTSYNEQF
TRBV7-2	TRBJ2-3	ASSLLAGRDTQY
TRBV7-2	TRBJ2-7	ASSLREGLNYEQY
TRBV4-1	TRBJ2-1	ASSRGGLAGLGNEQF
TRBV18	TRBJ2-7	ASSRGRGGMNEQY
TRBV4-1	TRBJ1-2	ASSQERGGLYGYT
TRBV23-1	TRBJ2-7	ASSQPLGLAGGDEQY
TRBV11-2	TRBJ2-3	ASSLDYSRPLDTQY
TRBV2	TRBJ2-3	ASSEGGLGTDTQY
TRBV30	TRBJ1-4	AWSRGFGEKLF
TRBV19	TRBJ2-3	ASSINQGAKDTQY
TRBV18	TRBJ2-1	ASSPGNGARNNEQF
TRBV5-1	TRBJ1-1	ASSLVGAGQDTEAF
TRBV2	TRBJ1-1	ASSLHQEAF
TRBV11-3	TRBJ1-1	ASSSTDRDTEAF
TRBV7-9	TRBJ2-1	ASSPTSILSNEQF
TRBV27	TRBJ1-4	ASRDRGLATNEKLF
TRBV30	TRBJ2-7	AWSVAVLSYEQY
TRBV7-9	TRBJ1-1	ASTPIGGYTEAF
TRBV5-4	TRBJ2-1	ASSLGAGIRTSGYNEQF
TRBV28	TRBJ1-2	ASSSKGQGDGYT
TRBV5-8	TRBJ2-7	ASSELAWGYEQY
TRBV9	TRBJ2-2	ASSDFYTGELF